These 17 T cell receptor beta chains originate from one sample sequenced in a study of blood T cell repertoires in COVID-19. The data were produced by immunoSEQ multiplex PCR, yet TCRdb's version contains in-frame clones alone and is incomplete. The sample records approximately 120,000 clones, 77% being singletons. The sample taken for sequencing was peripheral blood. The receptors shown here come from a man at least 80 years old with acute or convalescent COVID-19.

Regarding this clone: The same CDR3 arises from other DNA sequences in this sample as well. The V call is TRBV19, the J call TRBJ1-1, with 7 bases aligning to TRBD1. V was clipped by 6 bases and J by 0 bases; unmatched bases: 4. Germline V gene data show CDR1 as LNHDA and CDR2 as SQIVND (reference sequence). The CDR3 sequence is 14 residues long. In DNA form, the CDR3 reads TGTGCCAGTAGGGAGACAGGGTTGAACACTGAAGCTTTCTTT. This translates into CASRETGLNTEAFF.

J is TRBJ1-5 and V is TRBV19, with D perhaps TRBD1 (5 bases). From germline, CDR1 is LNHDA and CDR2 SQIVND (reference sequence). V lost 9 bases, J lost 0 bases, and 9 bases lay in between. The CDR3 contains 13 residues. DNA of the CDR3: TGTGCCAGCTCGGACACTAGCAATCAGCCCCAGCATTTT. It translates to CASSDTSNQPQHF.

The V gene is TRBV29-1, the J gene TRBJ2-1; D is possibly TRBD2 (5 bases). V lost 1 base and J 3 bases, leaving 7 bases between the germline ends. Germline CDR1 is SQVTM and CDR2 is ANQGSEA. The CDR3 totals 13 residues. The CDR3 loop is CSVEGGRYNEQFF. CDR3 coding DNA: TGCAGCGTTGAAGGCGGGCGCTACAATGAGCAGTTCTTC.

This chain joins TRBV12-3 or TRBV12-4 and TRBJ2-7; D is uncertain. Trimming shortened V by 3 bases and J by 3 bases, and 6 bases separated the two germline ends. The CDR3 spans 12 residues. The CDR3 bases are TGTGCCAGCAGTTTCCCCAACTACGAGCAGTACTTC. It yields the protein CASSFPNYEQYF.

The rearrangement uses TRBV5-6 and TRBJ1-2, with D perhaps matching TRBD1 (6 bases). CDR1 and CDR2 (germline): SGHDT, YYEEEE. This CDR3 contains 18 residues. V was shortened by 3 bases and J by 2 bases, with 23 bases between the two germline ends. The CDR3 DNA follows: TGTGCCAGCAGCTCGTGGGGGGGACATCCATCTTCGAACTATGGCTACACCTTC. It codes for CASSSWGGHPSSNYGYTF.

The CDR3 DNA is TGTGCCAGCAGCTCCGACAGGGGGCAAACCTATAATTCACCCCTCCACTTT. The encoded protein is CASSSDRGQTYNSPLHF. The V gene is TRBV5-5, the J gene TRBJ1-6; 10 bases map to TRBD1. Germline-derived CDR1 and CDR2 are SGHKS and YYEKEE (reference sequence). The CDR3 consists of 17 residues. Trimming cost V 3 bases and J 2 bases; bases outside gene matches: 5.

This clone was detected many times. CDR3 region: CASNGDSNQPQHF. CDR3 nucleotides: TGTGCCAGCAACGGGGATAGCAATCAGCCCCAGCATTTT. V and J are TRBV6-6 and TRBJ1-5; D gene ambiguous. The CDR3 spans 13 residues. Trimming cost V 7 bases and J 0 bases, with 7 bases left between them. Germline V gives CDR1 MNHNY, CDR2 SVGAGI (reference sequence).

The rearrangement uses TRBV28 and TRBJ1-2; weak D call: TRBD1 (5 bases). The CDR3 is made up of 14 amino acids. Germline V gives CDR1 MDHEN, CDR2 SYDVKM. The ends were cut back, 2 bases at V and 8 bases at J, with 15 bases in the middle. The CDR3, as DNA: TGTGCCAGCAGTTTAATCGCAGGGAACATCGGCTACACCTTC. It is translated as CASSLIAGNIGYTF.

The rearrangement joins TRBV4-3 to TRBJ2-7; 11 nucleotides line up with TRBD2. The J segment lost 2 bases and the V segment lost 2 bases, leaving 5 bases of the junction unmatched. CDR1 and CDR2 from the germline V gene are LGHNA and YSLEER. The CDR3 has 16 residues. The CDR3 DNA is TGCGCCAGCAGCCAATCTCTAGCGGGGGGAACCTACGAGCAGTACTTC. Translation gives CASSQSLAGGTYEQYF.

This chain joins TRBV2 and TRBJ2-7, with a weak D call TRBD1 (6 bases). The CDR3 totals 14 residues. CDR1 SNHLY and CDR2 FYNNEI come from the germline V gene. Between the trimmed V and J ends, which lost 7 bases and 3 bases, there was a span of 16 bases. Here the CDR3 DNA reads TGTGCCAGCAAGGTCCGGGACATATTCTACGAGCAGTACTTC. This codes for CASKVRDIFYEQYF.

The V and J genes are TRBV11-2 and TRBJ2-5; tentative D call: TRBD1 (5 bases). This CDR3 comprises 14 residues. In germline, CDR1 is SGHAT, CDR2 FQNNGV. V lost 5 bases, J lost 5 bases, and 15 bases lay in between. For the CDR3, the DNA is TGTGCCAGCAGCATACGCAGGGTAGGCGAGACCCAGTACTTC. Translating it yields CASSIRRVGETQYF.

This chain links TRBV5-4 with TRBJ2-3, with 12 bases aligning to TRBD2. The CDR3 is 15 amino acids. The J segment lost 6 bases and the V segment lost 0 bases, leaving 2 bases of the junction unmatched. CDR1 is SGHNT, CDR2 YYREEE, per germline (reference sequence). CDR3 protein: CASSLVLAGGDTQYF. CDR3 DNA: TGTGCCAGCAGCTTGGTACTAGCGGGGGGCGATACGCAGTATTTT.

CDR3 in DNA: TGTGCCAGCAGCCGAGATGCGGGACGCACAGATACGCAGTATTTT. This sequence encodes CASSRDAGRTDTQYF. This sequence joins TRBV2 and TRBJ2-3; perhaps TRBD2 as D (6 bases). Trimming pared 6 bases from V and 1 base from J, leaving 14 bases between. The length of the CDR3 is 15 residues. The germline V gene encodes CDR1 SNHLY and CDR2 FYNNEI.

The chain joins TRBV5-1 to TRBJ1-1; TRBD1 matches 9 bases. J was trimmed by 6 bases and V by 0 bases; bases with no gene match: 3. This CDR3 comprises 14 residues. CDR1 and CDR2 (germline): SGHRS, YFSETQ. The CDR3 sequence: CASSLGDRDSEAFF. The CDR3 nucleotides read TGCGCCAGCAGCTTGGGGGACAGGGACTCTGAAGCTTTCTTT.

The chain links TRBV5-1 to TRBJ1-1; D is ambiguous. The germline V gene has CDR1 SGHRS and CDR2 YFSETQ. V was shortened by 0 bases and J by 1 base, with 10 bases between the two germline ends. CDR3 size: 15 residues. In DNA form, the CDR3 reads TGCGCCAGCAGCTTGGAATTAGTCCCGAACACTGAAGCTTTCTTT. It is translated as CASSLELVPNTEAFF.

The genes are TRBV15 and TRBJ1-1, with 8 bases fitting TRBD1. J lost 5 bases, V lost 2 bases, and 4 bases had no gene match. The germline CDR1 and CDR2 sequences are LNHNV and YYDKDF (reference sequence). There are 14 residues in the CDR3. The CDR3 here is CATSRTGGRTEAFF. Written as DNA, the CDR3 is TGTGCCACCAGCAGAACAGGGGGGCGGACTGAAGCTTTCTTT.

The table lists this clone with a few counts. The chain carries TRBV19 and TRBJ2-2; 7 nucleotides line up with TRBD1. V was clipped by 10 bases and J by 4 bases; unmatched bases: 15. Germline CDR1 is LNHDA and CDR2 is SQIVND (reference sequence). CDR3 length: 16 residues. This CDR3 is CATSGGQGAGTGELFF. The CDR3 nucleotides are TGTGCCACATCAGGGGGTCAGGGAGCAGGCACCGGGGAGCTGTTTTTT.